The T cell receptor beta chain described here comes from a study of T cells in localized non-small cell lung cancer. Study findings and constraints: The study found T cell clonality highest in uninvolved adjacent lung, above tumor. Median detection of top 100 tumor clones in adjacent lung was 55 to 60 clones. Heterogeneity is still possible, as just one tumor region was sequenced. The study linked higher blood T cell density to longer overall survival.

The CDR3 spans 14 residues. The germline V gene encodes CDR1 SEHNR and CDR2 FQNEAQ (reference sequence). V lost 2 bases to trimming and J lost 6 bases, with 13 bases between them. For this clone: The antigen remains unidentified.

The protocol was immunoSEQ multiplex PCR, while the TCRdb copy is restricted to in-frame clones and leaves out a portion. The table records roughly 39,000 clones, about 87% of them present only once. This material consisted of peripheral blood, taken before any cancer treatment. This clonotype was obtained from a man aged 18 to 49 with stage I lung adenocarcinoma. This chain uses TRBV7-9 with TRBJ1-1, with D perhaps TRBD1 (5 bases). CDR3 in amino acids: CASSLSGRVSEAFF. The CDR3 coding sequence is TGTGCCAGCAGCTTAAGCGGCAGGGTCTCTGAAGCTTTCTTT.